A single sample gave rise to the 26 T cell receptor delta chains below, sequenced in a study of γδ T cells in repeated Plasmodium falciparum infection. TCRdb re-processed the multiplex PCR reads using CATT. The repertoire holds around 50,000 delta-chain clones, roughly 2% seen once, with approximately 24% in the top ten. Vgamma9/Vdelta2+ and Vdelta2-negative gammadelta T cells were flow-sorted from PBMC for bulk sequencing. The sample taken for sequencing was gamma-delta T cells from blood. Receptors originate from a pool of human donors (malaria-infected and uninfected, not separated).

This clone was detected many times. TCRdb pairs this DNA with a much larger clone's protein that differs at residue 13, likely a read error; the protein shown was translated from the DNA. The chain is built from TRAV38-2/DV8 and TRDJ1, with 7 nucleotides matching TRDD3. The J gene was not available in TCRdb and was assigned here by matching the DNA to germline segments. CDR3 length: 21 amino acids. J was trimmed by 3 bases and V by 0 bases; bases with no gene match: 23. Looked up from germline, CDR1 is TSESDYY and CDR2 is QEAYKQQN. As DNA, the CDR3 is TGTGCTTATAGGAGCGCGACCCCGCCTGGCCTGGGGGGTAACTTCGCCGATAAACTCATCTTT. This sequence encodes CAYRSATPPGLGGNFADKLIF.

This clone was observed at least ten times. This rearrangement joins TRDV3 to TRDJ1, with 12 nucleotides matching TRDD3. Germline V gene lookup returns CDR1 TVYSNPD and CDR2 GDNSRS (reference sequence). V lost 4 bases, J lost 3 bases, and 27 bases stayed unmatched. The CDR3 consists of 21 residues. Here the CDR3 reads CASVRRSTGGYYKLSADKLIF. DNA for the CDR3: TGTGCCTCCGTACGGAGGTCTACTGGGGGATACTATAAACTATCGGCCGATAAACTCATCTTT.

This clone was counted between two and nine times. A far larger clone differs by one base, so this is likely a read error. This sample also contains other DNA sequences that code for the same CDR3. CDR3 protein: CALAFRPYWGAYTDKLIF. In DNA form, the CDR3 reads TGTGCCTTGGCCTTCCGGCCCTACTGGGGGGCCTACACCGATAAACTCATCTTT. The V gene is TRDV3, the J gene TRDJ1; 8 bases are a match to TRDD3. Germline loops: CDR1 TVYSNPD, CDR2 GDNSRS (reference sequence). The CDR3 loop spans 18 amino acids. V shed 3 bases, J shed 0 bases, and the junction held 18 bases outside the gene matches.

This clone was picked up a small number of times. This is likely an artifact of a read error, given a far larger clone one base away. This specimen includes other DNA sequences encoding the same CDR3. This chain connects TRDV1 to TRDJ1, with D perhaps TRDD2 (6 bases). Here the J gene came from matching the DNA to germline, since TCRdb omits it. The V gene's germline CDR1 is TSWWSYY and CDR2 QGS. This CDR3 is built from 22 residues. The V gene lost 2 bases and the J gene lost 0 bases, with 31 bases spanning the gap. The CDR3: CALGETSFPRLYEMVYTDKLIF. In DNA form, the CDR3 reads TGTGCTCTTGGGGAAACGTCGTTTCCTAGGCTATATGAGATGGTATACACCGATAAACTCATCTTT.

This clone was observed many times. A far larger clone is one nucleotide away, so this likely arose from a read error. In the same sample, other DNA sequences code for this CDR3. A V gene of TRDV1 was called, but no J gene was assigned; no check of the table's D call, TRDD3, against the DNA was made. Germline assignment: CDR1 TSWWSYY and CDR2 QGS. This CDR3 spans 18 amino acids. The CDR3 loop is CALGEHLWKIWGTDKLIF. The CDR3 region has the DNA TGTGCTCTTGGGGAACATCTATGGAAGATTTGGGGGACCGATAAACTCATCTTC.

In the case of this clone: TCRdb pairs this DNA with a much larger clone's protein that differs at residue 21, likely a read error; the protein shown was translated from the DNA. The V gene is TRDV1; the J gene was not called; the table's D call, TRDD3, was not checked against the DNA. The CDR3 is 23 residues long. The germline CDR1 and CDR2 sequences are TSWWSYY and QGS. CDR3 nucleotide sequence: TGTGCTCTTGGGGACACCTTACAGTTTTCCTACGTCCGGGGGATCGTAACTTACGATAAACACATCTTT. Translating it yields CALGDTLQFSYVRGIVTYDKHIF.

Regarding this clone: This DNA's translation differs at residue 16 from TCRdb's protein, which comes from a much larger clone; a read error is likely, and the protein shown is translated from the DNA. The chain is built from TRDV1 and TRDJ1; TRDD3 might be the D (6 bases). Germline matching of the DNA provided the J gene here, since TCRdb leaves it blank. In germline, CDR1 is TSWWSYY, CDR2 QGS. The CDR3 length is 22 residues. The V gene lost 5 bases and the J gene lost 0 bases, with 34 bases spanning the gap. CDR3 nucleotides: TGTGCTCTTGGGCTGCGCCTCCATCTTACCGCCTGGGGACAAAAGCACACCGATAAACTCATCTTT. Protein sequence: CALGLRLHLTAWGQKHTDKLIF.

This clone was detected only a few times. TCRdb's protein for this DNA is that of a much larger clone and differs from the translation at residue 13, likely a read error; the protein shown is the DNA translation. The J gene is TRDJ1, the V gene TRDV2, with TRDD3 matching 10 bases. Germline CDR1 reads GEAIGNYY; CDR2 reads EKD. This CDR3 has 17 residues. V lost 0 bases to trimming and J lost 7 bases; unmatched junction nucleotides: 13. This CDR3 reads CACDTPWVGDTSAKLIF. Here the CDR3 DNA reads TGTGCCTGTGACACCCCATGGGTGGGGGATACCTCCGCTAAACTCATCTTT.

This clone was observed many times. A far larger clone differs by one base, so this is likely a read error. The sample has other DNA sequences that encode this CDR3 too. This chain uses TRDV1 with TRDJ2; TRDD2 or TRDD3 may be the D gene (6 bases each). TCRdb is silent on the J gene; assignment here came from matching the DNA to germline. CDR3 length: 21 residues. CDR1 and CDR2 (germline): TSWWSYY, QGS. In nucleotides, the CDR3 is TGCGCTCTTGGGGGTCGACTCCTACTGTTTGGGGGGCCGAAGGTGACAGCACAACTCTTCTTT. Translation: CALGGRLLLFGGPKVTAQLFF.

This chain links TRDV2 with TRDJ1; 10 bases agree with TRDD3. TCRdb leaves out the J gene; it was filled in here by matching the DNA to germline. In germline, CDR1 is GEAIGNYY, CDR2 EKD. V lost 3 bases and J lost 2; bases outside the gene matches: 11. This CDR3 contains 17 residues. The CDR3 spells CACDSVGDTRETDKLIF. Written as DNA, the CDR3 is TGTGCCTGTGACTCCGTGGGGGATACAAGAGAGACCGATAAACTCATCTTT.

Notes on this clone: A far larger clone is off by one base, so a read error is likely. Different DNA sequences within this sample yield the same CDR3. This chain uses TRDV2 with TRDJ1; D may be TRDD3 (5 bases). Germline matching of the DNA provided the J gene here, since TCRdb leaves it blank. Per germline, CDR1 GEAIGNYY and CDR2 EKD. V lost 3 bases and J lost 8, with 18 bases in between. This CDR3 is built from 14 residues. The CDR3 here is CACDPLAGTNKLIF. The CDR3 DNA sequence: TGTGCCTGTGACCCGTTGGCTGGGACCAACAAACTCATCTTT.

There are many counts of this clone. The V gene is TRDV1, the J gene TRDJ1, with 7 bases lining up with TRDD3. TCRdb is silent on the J gene; assignment here came from matching the DNA to germline. This CDR3 has 20 amino acids. The junction had 28 bases not matched to a gene; V was cut back by 9 bases and J by 3 bases. Germline CDR1 TSWWSYY, CDR2 QGS. In nucleotides, the CDR3 is TGTGCTCTGACCGTTGGTCCTCCCCGTTCTGGGGGTCCCTCCCCCGATAAACTCATCTTT. It specifies CALTVGPPRSGGPSPDKLIF.

This clone was counted between two and nine times. TCRdb's listed protein matches a much larger clone and diverges from this DNA's translation at residue 16, likely through a read error; the protein shown comes from the DNA. The V gene is TRDV1, the J gene TRDJ1; TRDD3 is a possible D gene (7 bases). As TCRdb names no J gene, one was assigned here on the basis of a DNA match to germline. This CDR3 contains 25 residues. Germline assignment: CDR1 TSWWSYY and CDR2 QGS. Trimming removed 5 bases at V and 0 bases at J, with 43 bases between. This CDR3 is CALGRRRPFLMLVTGEPLYTDKLIF. The CDR3 bases are TGTGCTCTTGGGCGTCGTAGGCCTTTCCTAATGTTGGTTACTGGGGAACCGCTGTACACCGATAAACTCATCTTT.

A remark on this clone: The protein TCRdb gives is from a much larger clone and does not agree with this DNA's translation at residue 22, likely a read error; the protein shown here comes from the DNA. A V gene of TRDV1 was called, but no J gene was assigned; TRDD3 is the table's D call and was not checked against the DNA. Looked up from germline, CDR1 is TSWWSYY and CDR2 is QGS. This CDR3 is 24 amino acids long. The chain's CDR3 is CALGKFLLLPWGTKIPRYTDKHIF. CDR3 coding DNA: TGTGCCCTGGGCAAATTCCTACTTCTCCCCTGGGGGACAAAAATCCCGAGGTACACCGATAAACACATCTTT.

This clone has at least ten counts. For this DNA, TCRdb reports the protein of a much larger clone, which diverges at residue 11, most likely from a read error; the protein presented here is translated directly from the DNA. CDR3 bases: TGTGCTCTTGGGAACCCCCTTCCTACAGTCCCCTACTTACTGGGTTCGATAGGAGCATCCGATAAACTCATCTTT. As protein: CALGNPLPTVPYLLGSIGASDKLIF. The V and J genes are TRDV1 and TRDJ1, with 9 positions matching TRDD2. TCRdb records no J gene; here it was assigned by comparing the DNA to germline. The V gene's germline CDR1 is TSWWSYY and CDR2 QGS. The CDR3 length is 25 residues. V dropped 5 bases and J dropped 3; count of bases not matched to a gene: 37.

With regard to this clone: Given a far larger clone just one base away, this is likely a sequencing read error. This sample also contains other DNA sequences that code for the same CDR3. V is TRDV2 and J is TRDJ1; 12 bases fit TRDD3. Since TCRdb gives no J gene, matching the DNA to germline was used here to assign it. CDR3 length: 17 residues. Germline lookup yields CDR1 GEAIGNYY and CDR2 EKD. CDR3 protein: CACDTAGGYANTDKLIF. Written as DNA, the CDR3 is TGTGCCTGTGACACCGCTGGGGGATACGCTAACACCGACAAACTCATCTTT.

This clone was detected ten times or more. It differs at one base from a far larger clone, so likely a read error. Other DNA sequences of this sample code for an identical CDR3. The gene calls are TRDV1 and TRDJ1; D is possibly TRDD2 (6 bases). The J gene was missing in TCRdb and was found by matching the end of the DNA to germline. Trimming left V 2 bases short and J 5 bases short, with 33 bases between. CDR1 and CDR2 (germline): TSWWSYY, QGS. The CDR3 is made up of 21 amino acids. The CDR3 sequence: CALGEKVPYFLLGPSGDKLIF. The CDR3 bases are TGTGCTCTTGGGGAAAAAGTCCCCTACTTCCTCCTTGGACCCTCGGGGGATAAACTCATCTTT.

A few counts support this clone. A read error likely explains this, since a far larger clone differs by one base. This sample also contains other DNA sequences that code for the same CDR3. The chain couples TRDV1 to TRDJ1; TRDD2 is a possible D gene (6 bases). TCRdb does not report a J gene; here it was assigned by matching the DNA to germline references. Germline V CDR1 and CDR2: TSWWSYY, QGS. The CDR3 covers 21 residues. Trimming pared 4 bases from V and 0 bases from J, leaving 30 bases between. Here the CDR3 reads CALGVQGWLLLRTSYTDKLIF. As DNA, the CDR3 is TGTGCTCTTGGGGTCCAAGGGTGGCTCCTACTTCGTACTTCGTACACCGATAAACTCATCTTT.

This clone appeared many times. TCRdb lists the protein of a much larger clone for this DNA, which differs at residue 8, so this is likely a read error; the protein given here is translated from the DNA itself. The J gene is TRDJ1, the V gene TRDV3; weak D call: TRDD2 (6 bases). TCRdb leaves out the J gene; it was filled in here by matching the DNA to germline. This CDR3 contains 14 residues. V lost 2 bases and J 1 base, leaving 14 bases between the germline ends. Germline CDR1 TVYSNPD, CDR2 GDNSRS (reference sequence). CDR3 residues: CAFAFPPSTDKLIF. CDR3 coding DNA: TGTGCCTTTGCCTTCCCCCCTAGCACCGATAAACTCATCTTT.

About this clone itself: The mismatch at residue 3 between this DNA's translation and the TCRdb protein of a much larger clone likely reflects a read error; the protein shown is translated from the DNA. The V call is TRAV36/DV7, the J call TRDJ1, with D possibly being TRDD3 (8 bases). TCRdb gives no J gene; it was assigned here by matching the DNA to germline. CDR3 length: 20 amino acids. CDR1 VTNFRS and CDR2 LTSSGIE come from the germline V gene (reference sequence). The ends were cut back, 6 bases at V and 6 bases at J, with 39 bases in the middle. CDR3 protein: CAAARWDSYGATGGRNKLIF. In nucleotides, the CDR3 is TGTGCTGCGGCTCGCTGGGATTCCTACGGGGCTACTGGGGGTCGAAATAAACTCATCTTT.

This clone was seen only a few times. The TCRdb protein comes from a much larger clone and disagrees with this DNA's translation at residue 7, likely due to a read error; the protein given here is derived from the DNA. The V and J genes are TRDV1 and TRDJ1; 7 nucleotides match TRDD3. The J gene, absent from TCRdb, was called here by matching the DNA to germline. The CDR3 covers 23 residues. The germline V gene has CDR1 TSWWSYY and CDR2 QGS. Unmatched junction bases numbered 30, after V lost 5 bases and J lost 0 bases. CDR3 in DNA: TGTGCTCTTGGGCTACCCCCAAAACTCCTTTTCCCCCACTGGGGTTGGTACACCGATAAACTCATCTTT. Translating gives CALGLPPKLLFPHWGWYTDKLIF.

Only a few counts were recorded for this clone. TCRdb pairs this DNA with a much larger clone's protein that differs at residue 12, likely a read error; the protein shown was translated from the DNA. This chain joins TRDV2 and TRDJ1; 9 nucleotides line up with TRDD3. Matching the DNA to germline supplied the J gene, which TCRdb does not give. Germline V gives CDR1 GEAIGNYY, CDR2 EKD. CDR3 length: 20 residues. Trimming removed 3 bases from V and 0 bases from J; junction bases left unmatched: 19. The CDR3 protein is CACDPLGLGDEDLYTDKLIF. CDR3 in DNA: TGTGCCTGTGACCCTCTAGGTCTGGGGGATGAGGACCTATACACCGATAAACTCATCTTT.

On this clone itself: This DNA's translation differs at residue 20 from TCRdb's protein, which comes from a much larger clone; a read error is likely, and the protein shown is translated from the DNA. J gene calling gave no result, while the V gene is TRDV1; TRDD3, the D gene given by the table, was not confirmed from the DNA. CDR3 length: 21 amino acids. Germline CDR1 is TSWWSYY and CDR2 is QGS. Here the CDR3 DNA reads TGTGCTCTTGGGGAATTAAGTCCTGTATGGGGGATAGCTCTGTACACCGATAAACTCACCTTT. Its translation: CALGELSPVWGIALYTDKLTF.

About this clone itself: With only one base between it and a far larger clone, this is likely a read error. Other DNA sequences of this sample code for an identical CDR3. V and J are TRDV1 and TRDJ3; 9 nucleotides line up with TRDD3. Germline CDR1 reads TSWWSYY; CDR2 reads QGS. The CDR3 runs to 25 residues. The CDR3 DNA is TGTGCTCTCGGGGTCCGGCGGGAAGTAGGGGTACTGGGGGAGCGGAGCTCCTGGGACACCCGACAGATGTTTTTC. Translation gives CALGVRREVGVLGERSSWDTRQMFF.

In the case of this clone: The protein TCRdb lists belongs to a much larger clone and differs from this DNA's translation at residue 14, which points to a read error; the protein shown is made from the DNA. The chain carries TRDV3 and TRDJ3, with TRDD3 matching 10 bases. The J gene comes from matching the DNA to germline here; TCRdb lacks it. CDR3 length: 21 amino acids. With 1 base clipped from V and 5 bases from J, the junction kept 20 bases outside the gene matches. Germline-derived CDR1 and CDR2 are TVYSNPD and GDNSRS (reference sequence). In DNA, the CDR3 is TGTGCCTTTAACCCCTTCCCGATTAACTGGGGGATTCCCCGGGACACCCGACAGATGTTTTTC. Translation gives CAFNPFPINWGIPRDTRQMFF.

This clone was recorded at least ten times. A far larger clone is one base from this, pointing to a likely read error. The same CDR3 also results from other DNA sequences found in this sample. The chain uses TRDV1 and TRDJ1; TRDD3 matches at 7 bases. Because TCRdb records no J gene, it was assigned here through a match of the DNA to germline. This CDR3 comprises 19 residues. The germline V gene encodes CDR1 TSWWSYY and CDR2 QGS. J was trimmed by 4 bases and V by 1 base; bases with no gene match: 18. In DNA form, the CDR3 reads TGTGCTCTTGGGGAACACATCTACGTAAGGTGGGGGAGAGTCGATAAACTCATCTTT. Encoded protein: CALGEHIYVRWGRVDKLIF.